One and the same sample provided the 8 T cell receptor beta chains below, sequenced in a study of blood T cell repertoires in COVID-19. Assay: immunoSEQ multiplex PCR; the TCRdb copy retains only in-frame clones and omits some. Of 66,000 or so clones in the sample, about 86% were seen once. Sequencing used peripheral blood. The receptors derive from a man aged 50-59 years with active COVID-19.

This chain joins TRBV7-8 and TRBJ1-5; 10 positions agree with TRBD1. The CDR3 extends over 18 amino acids. Germline assignment: CDR1 SGHVS and CDR2 FQNEAQ. V was clipped by 3 bases and J by 0 bases; unmatched bases: 8. CDR3 residues: CASSLAGQGVYSNQPQHF. In DNA form, the CDR3 reads TGTGCCAGCAGCTTGGCCGGACAGGGGGTCTATAGCAATCAGCCCCAGCATTTT.

This rearrangement joins TRBV5-4 to TRBJ2-1, with TRBD2 matching over 8 bases. V was pared by 4 bases and J by 6 bases, with 3 bases of the junction left unmatched. The CDR3 has 13 residues. Germline V lookup: CDR1 SGHNT, CDR2 YYREEE (reference sequence). This chain's CDR3 is CASSTGLANEQFF. The CDR3 DNA sequence: TGTGCCAGCAGCACCGGACTAGCCAATGAGCAGTTCTTC.

The genes are TRBV18 and TRBJ2-7; 7 positions agree with TRBD1. The CDR3 consists of 17 residues. The V and J ends lost 5 bases and 1 base, in that order; junction bases with no gene match: 14. CDR1 and CDR2 (germline): KGHSH, LQKENI. DNA of the CDR3: TGTGCCAGCTCATCGGGACAGTTCCCTGGGGTGTCCTACGAGCAGTACTTC. As protein: CASSSGQFPGVSYEQYF.

About this clone: Relative to the germline gene, one junction end is altered; a read error may explain this. The genes are TRBV12-3 or TRBV12-4 and TRBJ2-5, with 10 bases fitting TRBD2. CDR3 size: 13 residues. In DNA, the CDR3 is TGTGCCAGCAGTCTAGCGGGAGTTGAGACCCAGTACTTC. Its protein product is CASSLAGVETQYF.

The genes are TRBV7-9 and TRBJ2-5; D may be TRBD1 (5 bases). CDR3 length equals 16 residues. Per germline, CDR1 SEHNR and CDR2 FQNEAQ (reference sequence). Trimming took 4 bases from V and 1 from J, leaving 16 bases between them. The CDR3 region is CASSSPSRQFQETQYF. Written as DNA, the CDR3 is TGTGCCAGCAGCTCTCCTTCAAGACAGTTCCAAGAGACCCAGTACTTC.

The chain carries TRBV9 and TRBJ2-3, with D possibly being TRBD2 (6 bases). Germline V gene lookup returns CDR1 SGDLS and CDR2 YYNGEE. Trimming took 4 bases from V and 2 from J, leaving 20 bases between them. The CDR3 has 17 amino acids. Written as DNA, the CDR3 is TGTGCCAGCAGCCGTAGCTGGGGCGGGGAGTCCACAGATACGCAGTATTTT. Translated: CASSRSWGGESTDTQYF.

DNA of the CDR3: TGTGCCAGCAGCCAAGATAGTGGACAATACACAGATACGCAGTATTTT. It is translated as CASSQDSGQYTDTQYF. The rearrangement joins TRBV4-2 to TRBJ2-3, with D tentatively TRBD1 (5 bases). Trimming cost V 0 bases and J 2 bases, with 12 bases left between them. CDR1 and CDR2 from the germline V gene are LGHNA and YNFKEQ. This CDR3 contains 16 residues.

The chain links TRBV9 to TRBJ2-3, with 8 nucleotides matching TRBD2. Unmatched junction bases numbered 6, after V lost 0 bases and J lost 3 bases. CDR1 and CDR2 from the germline V gene are SGDLS and YYNGEE. CDR3 size: 16 residues. The CDR3 DNA is TGTGCCAGCAGCGTAGTAGGAGCGGGAGAGACAGATACGCAGTATTTT. Its protein product is CASSVVGAGETDTQYF.